The 5 T cell receptor beta chains in this list originate from one sample, sequenced in a study of tumor-infiltrating lymphocytes in primary liver carcinoma. The source of the blood RNA was unsorted whole blood, and germline DNA was extracted as well. TCR beta cDNA came from around 0.5 ug total RNA, primed with a constant-region primer. Researchers made the TCR beta libraries by running three nested multiplex PCR rounds with slightly modified ARM-PCR. Each of the first two PCR rounds ran 9 to 11 cycles with TRBV1-TRBV30 forward and C-beta reverse primers. Each CDR3 protein gets one entry after TCRdb re-called the multiplex PCR reads with MiXCR. Here the sample spans over 250,000 distinct CDR3 sequences, about three fifths being singletons. The sample consisted of peripheral blood. The receptors come from a woman in her thirties with primary liver carcinoma and hepatitis B virus infection.

V gene TRBV30 combines with J gene TRBJ2-1; D is unclear. This CDR3 comprises 13 residues. With 1 base removed from V and 7 bases from J, the gap between germline ends came to 11 bases. Per the germline V gene, CDR1 is GTSNPN and CDR2 is SVGIG (reference sequence). The CDR3, as DNA: TGTGCCTGGAGTGCGGACGCAAAAAATGAGCAGTTCTTC. Protein sequence: CAWSADAKNEQFF.

This clonotype was found many times. The rearrangement links TRBV7-8 to TRBJ2-5; 7 nucleotides line up with TRBD1. V dropped 2 bases and J dropped 6; count of bases not matched to a gene: 6. The germline CDR1 and CDR2 sequences are SGHVS and FQNEAQ. This CDR3 is built from 14 residues. The CDR3 protein is CASSLTTGVKTQYF. In DNA, the CDR3 is TGTGCCAGCAGCTTAACAACAGGGGTAAAGACCCAGTACTTC.

The V gene is TRBV4-1, the J gene TRBJ2-4; D is uncertain. Germline loops: CDR1 MGHRA, CDR2 YSYEKL. The length of the CDR3 is 16 residues. V was trimmed by 6 bases and J by 1 base, leaving 16 bases between them. The CDR3 region is CASSLGVPLAKNIQYF. The CDR3 DNA sequence: TGCGCCAGCAGTTTGGGCGTTCCCCTCGCCAAAAACATTCAGTACTTC.

Worth noting for this clonotype: A read error is possible here, since a much larger clone lies one base away. The V call is TRBV29-1, the J call TRBJ1-5; D is unclear. V lost 4 bases, J lost 7 bases, and 11 bases lay in between. Germline V gives CDR1 SQVTM, CDR2 ANQGSEA. This CDR3 comprises 12 residues. The CDR3 spells CSVGTGGQPQHF. For the CDR3, the DNA is TGCAGCGTTGGGACGGGAGGGCAGCCCCAGCATTTT.

This sequence joins TRBV28 and TRBJ1-2; maybe TRBD1 (5 bases). The V gene lost 2 bases and the J gene lost 4 bases, with 11 bases spanning the gap. From germline, CDR1 is MDHEN and CDR2 SYDVKM. The CDR3 runs to 14 residues. The CDR3 protein is CASSLMGTSYGYTF. For the CDR3, the DNA is TGTGCCAGCAGTTTAATGGGGACGTCCTATGGCTACACCTTC.